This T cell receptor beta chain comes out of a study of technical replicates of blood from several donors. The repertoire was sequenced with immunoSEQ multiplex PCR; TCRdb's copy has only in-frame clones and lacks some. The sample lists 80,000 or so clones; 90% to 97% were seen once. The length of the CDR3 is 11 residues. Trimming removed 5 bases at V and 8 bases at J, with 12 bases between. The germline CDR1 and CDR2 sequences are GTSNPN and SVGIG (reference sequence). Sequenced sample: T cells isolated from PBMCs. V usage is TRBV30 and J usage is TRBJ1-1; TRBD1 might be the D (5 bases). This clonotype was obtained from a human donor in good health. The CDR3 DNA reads TGTGCCTGGGAAAGCAGGGCCGAAGCTTTCTTT. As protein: CAWESRAEAFF.